A single sample is the source of the 12 T cell receptor beta chains below, sequenced in a study of cytomegalovirus exposure and HLA in healthy donors. Both 60 Vbeta primers and 13 Jbeta primers went into the PCR. The method was immunoSEQ multiplex PCR; TCRdb's version includes in-frame clones alone and lacks a portion of them. Here the sample spans 130,000 to 150,000 clones, less than 85% being singletons. Sample: PBMCs. Source of these receptors: a man aged 18 to 29 in good health and CMV-seropositive.

This chain connects TRBV23-1 to TRBJ2-2, with D perhaps TRBD1 (6 bases). TRBV23-1 is sorted into the ORF group, with uncertain function. The CDR3 is 19 residues long. V was pared by 1 base and J by 4 bases, with 22 bases between. CDR3 sequence reads: CASSQFVAGDLDGTGELFF. CDR3 in DNA: TGCGCCAGCAGTCAATTCGTAGCAGGGGACCTCGACGGCACCGGGGAGCTGTTTTTT.

The chain joins TRBV6-6 to TRBJ2-3; 7 bases fit TRBD2. Germline values: CDR1 MNHNY, CDR2 SVGAGI (reference sequence). Unmatched junction bases numbered 8, after V lost 6 bases and J lost 5 bases. The CDR3 sequence is 14 residues long. CDR3 bases: TGTGCCAGCAGCCCCGGGGCGGGAGTAGATACGCAGTATTTT. Encoded protein: CASSPGAGVDTQYF.

The chain links TRBV28 to TRBJ2-1; 7 bases fit TRBD1. This CDR3 spans 15 amino acids. The V segment lost 8 bases and the J segment 1 base; nucleotides outside the gene matches: 8. The germline CDR1 and CDR2 sequences are MDHEN and SYDVKM. In DNA form, the CDR3 reads TGTGCCAGCCGACCACAGGGGAAGTCCTACAATGAGCAGTTCTTC. This sequence encodes CASRPQGKSYNEQFF.

The J gene is TRBJ1-2, the V gene TRBV7-2; perhaps TRBD1 as D (5 bases). Per germline, CDR1 SGHTA and CDR2 FQGNSA. Trimming shortened V by 2 bases and J by 6 bases, and 10 bases separated the two germline ends. The CDR3 runs to 13 residues. The CDR3 sequence: CASSLRGPDGYTF. Here the CDR3 DNA reads TGTGCCAGCAGCTTAAGGGGCCCCGATGGCTACACCTTC.

V is TRBV29-1 and J is TRBJ1-6; 7 nucleotides line up with TRBD1. The V gene end was trimmed by 7 bases and the J gene end by 9 bases; junction bases not matched to a gene: 9. The germline V gene has CDR1 SQVTM and CDR2 ANQGSEA. The CDR3 totals 13 residues. The CDR3 bases are TGCAGCGCTGCGACAGGGCCTCGTTCACCCCTCCACTTT. Translation: CSAATGPRSPLHF.

This chain uses TRBV5-1 with TRBJ2-3; possibly TRBD1 for D (6 bases). V gave up 0 bases and J gave up 4 bases, with 9 bases separating them. CDR1 is SGHRS, CDR2 YFSETQ, per germline. CDR3 size: 14 residues. The CDR3 protein is CASSLVQGADTQYF. CDR3 in DNA: TGCGCCAGCAGCTTGGTACAGGGCGCAGATACGCAGTATTTT.

V gene TRBV5-8 combines with J gene TRBJ2-3; D is possibly TRBD1 (5 bases). The CDR3 has 16 amino acids. Trimming cost V 4 bases and J 8 bases, with 23 bases left between them. CDR1 and CDR2 (germline): SGHTS, YDEGEE. The CDR3 protein is CASSPLDRNLRGTQYF. The CDR3 region has the DNA TGTGCCAGCAGCCCTTTGGACCGTAATTTAAGGGGTACGCAGTATTTT.

V usage is TRBV18 and J usage is TRBJ2-2; D remains unclear. The germline CDR1 and CDR2 sequences are KGHSH and LQKENI. The CDR3 contains 13 residues. Trimming took off 3 bases at V and 5 bases at J, with 7 bases between the two ends. This CDR3 is CASSPPNTGELFF. CDR3 in DNA: TGTGCCAGCTCACCCCCAAATACCGGGGAGCTGTTTTTT.

The rearrangement links TRBV6-5 to TRBJ1-4; the match to TRBD1 covers 8 bases. CDR3 length: 14 amino acids. V lost 2 bases and J lost 8; bases outside the gene matches: 4. Looked up from germline, CDR1 is MNHEY and CDR2 is SVGAGI. The CDR3 is CASSYIGTGEKLFF. The CDR3 region has the DNA TGTGCCAGCAGTTACATAGGGACAGGAGAAAAACTGTTTTTT.

The gene calls are TRBV5-4 and TRBJ1-1; D not certain. Germline loops: CDR1 SGHNT, CDR2 YYREEE (reference sequence). The V and J ends lost 4 bases and 0 bases respectively, with 13 bases between them. This CDR3 comprises 15 residues. CDR3 amino acids: CASSPISQLNTEAFF. DNA for the CDR3: TGTGCCAGCAGCCCGATCTCACAGTTGAACACTGAAGCTTTCTTT.

This chain connects TRBV6-5 to TRBJ2-7, with a tentative D call TRBD2 (6 bases). The germline CDR1 and CDR2 sequences are MNHEY and SVGAGI. The V and J ends lost 4 bases and 6 bases respectively, with 13 bases between them. There are 13 residues in the CDR3. CDR3 nucleotide sequence: TGTGCCAGCAGTTCCGGCGGGGCTAGCGAGCAGTACTTC. It is translated as CASSSGGASEQYF.

V is TRBV5-5 and J is TRBJ1-2, with D maybe TRBD1 (6 bases). Germline V gene sequence: CDR1 SGHKS, CDR2 YYEKEE (reference sequence). V lost 4 bases to trimming and J lost 3 bases, with 13 bases between them. This CDR3 is 14 amino acids long. This chain's CDR3 is CASSPYGGYYGYTF. The CDR3 DNA reads as TGTGCCAGCAGCCCCTATGGGGGCTACTATGGCTACACCTTC. Filled out from reference TRBV5-5 and TRBJ1-2, the complete variable domain reads DAGVTQSPTHLIKTRGQQVTLRCSPISGHKSVSWYQQVLGQGPQFIFQYYEKEERGRGNFPDRFSARQFPNYSSELNVNALLLGDSALYLCASSPYGGYYGYTFGSGTRLTVV.